This is a list of T cell receptor beta chains from one sample in a study of blood T cell repertoires in COVID-19. Repertoires were generated with immunoSEQ multiplex PCR, while TCRdb's copy carries only in-frame clones and drops some. The profile shows some 90,000 clones, over 70% of them singletons. The sequenced sample was peripheral blood. Receptors were obtained from a human donor in a cohort sampled during active COVID-19. Each CDR3 is given with its conserved first and last residue. D genes are given only for firm matches. Where a row states a size, it is once, few, many or the class of an expanded clone; other rows omit it.

NA,TRBD1,TRBJ2-7,TRBV25-1,13,TGTGCCAGCAGCCGGACAGGAGTCTACGAGCAGTACTTC,CASSRTGVYEQYF
NA,NA,TRBJ1-1,TRBV28,12,TGTGCCAGCGTACAGGGACGCACTGAAGCTTTCTTT,CASVQGRTEAFF
NA,NA,TRBJ1-3,TRBV18,15,TGTGCCAGCTCACCACCGGGGCGCTCTGGAAACACCATATATTTT,CASSPPGRSGNTIYF
NA,TRBD2,TRBJ2-7,TRBV18,13,TGTGCCAGCGCCGGGACTAGCGGCTACGAGCAGTACTTC,CASAGTSGYEQYF
NA,TRBD2,TRBJ2-2,TRBV5-1,16,TGCGCCAGCAGCTTGGCTAGCGGGGGGAACACCGGGGAGCTGTTTTTT,CASSLASGGNTGELFF
NA,TRBD1,TRBJ2-5,TRBV7-9,16,TGTGCCAGCAGCGCGGACAGGGGGGTAGTACAAGAGACCCAGTACTTC,CASSADRGVVQETQYF
once,NA,TRBJ1-2,TRBV6-6,15,TGTGCCAGCAGCCTCGCCAGCGGTCGTAACTATGGCTACACCTTC,CASSLASGRNYGYTF
NA,NA,TRBJ1-2,TRBV30,16,TGTGCCTGGAGCGTGGACGGGCGGACAGCTAACTATGGCTACACCTTC,CAWSVDGRTANYGYTF
NA,NA,TRBJ2-7,TRBV5-1,15,TGCGCCAGCAGCTTGGAGTCCTCTAGGGGGTACGAGCAGTACTTC,CASSLESSRGYEQYF
NA,TRBD1,TRBJ1-5,TRBV27,16,TGTGCCAGCAGCCGACGACAGGGAAGGAGCAATCAGCCCCAGCATTTT,CASSRRQGRSNQPQHF
NA,NA,TRBJ2-1,TRBV28,16,TGTGCCAGCAGTAGCTTTACGGTCACCTCCTACAATGAGCAGTTCTTC,CASSSFTVTSYNEQFF
NA,TRBD1,TRBJ2-5,TRBV24-1,17,TGTGCCACCAGTGATTTTGGGTTGACAGGGGGCTTGAAGACCCAGTACTTC,CATSDFGLTGGLKTQYF
NA,TRBD1,TRBJ2-3,TRBV7-2,15,TGTGCCAGCAGTCGGGACAGGGGCCCGGGGGATACGCAGTATTTT,CASSRDRGPGDTQYF
NA,TRBD1,TRBJ2-7,TRBV19,15,TGTGCCAGTAGGGGGATGGGGACAGGGATCTACGAGCAGTACTTC,CASRGMGTGIYEQYF
NA,TRBD2,TRBJ2-2,TRBV30,15,TGTGCCTGGAGAGTTTTAGGGAGGGCGGCGGGGGAGCTGTTTTTT,CAWRVLGRAAGELFF
NA,NA,TRBJ2-1,TRBV10-2,11,TGCGCCAGCAGTGTGGCCAATGAGCAGTTCTTC,CASSVANEQFF
NA,NA,TRBJ1-1,TRBV4-1,15,TGCGCCAGCAGCCAACTTGACGGGGTGAACACTGAAGCTTTCTTT,CASSQLDGVNTEAFF
NA,NA,TRBJ2-5,TRBV3-1/TRBV3-2,17,TGTGCCAGCAGCCACAACCCTCTCCCGGCAGGGCGAGAGACCCAGTACTTC,CASSHNPLPAGRETQYF